The 14 T cell receptor beta chains below all came from one sample that was sequenced in a study of blood T cell repertoires in COVID-19 (dated by TCRdb to the early 2020s). Receptor libraries were prepared by the immunoSEQ multiplex PCR assay. TCRdb carries this immuneACCESS record with in-frame sequences only. Its versions omit some clonotypes, under half of them owing to an unresolved V gene in the studies checked, with the rest unexplained. In all, the sample holds 75,000 to 85,000 clones, and around 90% of those were seen once. Together, the top ten hold roughly 45% of the sample. Material for sequencing was peripheral blood. The receptors were sampled from a human donor in a cohort sampled during active COVID-19.

The J gene is TRBJ1-3, the V gene TRBV9, with 8 bases fitting TRBD1. Looked up from germline, CDR1 is SGDLS and CDR2 is YYNGEE. Unmatched junction bases numbered 3, after V lost 3 bases and J lost 4 bases. This CDR3 has 14 residues. The CDR3 region is CASSGTGGGNTIYF. The CDR3 region has the DNA TGTGCCAGCAGCGGTACAGGGGGGGGAAACACCATATATTTT.

The rearrangement uses TRBV10-2 and TRBJ1-4; TRBD1 matches at 12 bases. Germline-derived CDR1 and CDR2 are WSHSY and SAAADI. J gave up 3 bases and V 6 bases, and 5 bases lay outside the gene matches. The CDR3 has 16 residues. The CDR3 DNA follows: TGCGCCAGCAGGGGGACAGGGGGCTCCTCTAATGAAAAACTGTTTTTT. Its translation: CASRGTGGSSNEKLFF.

This rearrangement joins TRBV6-2 or TRBV6-3 to TRBJ1-6; D is unresolved. Trimming removed 6 bases at V and 7 bases at J, with 13 bases between. This CDR3 has 14 residues. Germline CDR1 reads MNHEY; CDR2 reads SVGEGT. In DNA, the CDR3 is TGTGCCAGCAGCCTGTCAGGCCTAAATTCACCCCTCCACTTT. Amino acids: CASSLSGLNSPLHF.

The rearrangement joins TRBV5-1 to TRBJ2-5; D is unresolved. CDR3 size: 15 residues. Per the germline V gene, CDR1 is SGHRS and CDR2 is YFSETQ. Trimming cost V 0 bases and J 4 bases, with 13 bases left between them. The CDR3 region has the DNA TGCGCCAGCAGCTTGGGCGGTCATTCTCGAGAGACCCAGTACTTC. Translating it yields CASSLGGHSRETQYF.

In nucleotides, the CDR3 is TGCGCCAGCAGCCCCGGGACAGGGGACCGGGGGGTCCTGACTTTC. Translating it yields CASSPGTGDRGVLTF. The chain joins TRBV5-1 to TRBJ2-6, with TRBD1 identical over 10 bases. Germline trimming cut 4 bases from V and 13 bases from J; bases unmatched to any gene: 11. The CDR3 runs to 15 residues. The germline V gene has CDR1 SGHRS and CDR2 YFSETQ.

V is TRBV19 and J is TRBJ1-6; 9 bases are shared with TRBD1. The CDR3 runs to 16 residues. The V segment lost 1 base and the J segment 6 bases; nucleotides outside the gene matches: 4. Germline-derived CDR1 and CDR2 are LNHDA and SQIVND (reference sequence). CDR3 DNA: TGTGCCAGTAGTATAGGGGGGACAGGGAGTAATTCACCCCTCCACTTT. Translation: CASSIGGTGSNSPLHF.

In nucleotides, the CDR3 is TGCAGTGCTAGTGAGACTACCTCTAGCACAGATACGCAGTATTTT. Protein: CSASETTSSTDTQYF. The rearrangement links TRBV20-1 to TRBJ2-3; TRBD2 is a possible D gene (5 bases). CDR1 and CDR2 (germline): DFQATT, SNEGSKA (reference sequence). The length of the CDR3 is 15 residues. The V end lost 3 bases, the J end lost 0 bases, and 13 bases lay between the germline ends.

The rearrangement uses TRBV4-2 and TRBJ2-3; no reliable D call. Germline V gene lookup returns CDR1 LGHNA and CDR2 YNFKEQ. V lost 0 bases and J lost 2, with 18 bases in between. CDR3 length: 18 amino acids. CDR3 sequence: CASSQDLVARPITDTQYF. The CDR3 DNA reads as TGTGCCAGCAGCCAAGATTTGGTCGCGAGGCCCATCACAGATACGCAGTATTTT.

J is TRBJ1-5 and V is TRBV2; 7 bases line up with TRBD1. Germline CDR1 is SNHLY and CDR2 is FYNNEI. CDR3 length: 13 residues. V trimming: 7 bases; J trimming: 4 bases; junction bases outside the gene matches: 4. The CDR3, as DNA: TGTGCCAGCACGGGACAGCAAAATCAGCCCCAGCATTTT. Residues: CASTGQQNQPQHF.

The chain recombines TRBV18 with TRBJ2-5, with 9 bases matching TRBD1. V was clipped by 3 bases and J by 3 bases; unmatched bases: 2. Germline lookup yields CDR1 KGHSH and CDR2 LQKENI. The CDR3 is 14 amino acids. The CDR3 sequence: CASSPTGGEETQYF. CDR3 DNA sequence: TGTGCCAGCTCACCTACAGGGGGCGAAGAGACCCAGTACTTC. Based on the CDR3 plus reference TRBV18 and TRBJ2-5, the full variable domain is NAGVMQNPRHLVRRRGQEARLRCSPMKGHSHVYWYRQLPEEGLKFMVYLQKENIIDESGMPKERFSAEFPKEGPSILRIQQVVRGDSAAYFCASSPTGGEETQYFGPGTRLLVL.

The genes are TRBV5-6 and TRBJ2-5, with D tentatively TRBD2 (6 bases). This CDR3 contains 14 residues. The V gene's germline CDR1 is SGHDT and CDR2 YYEEEE. V lost 5 bases, J lost 0 bases, and 11 bases lay in between. The CDR3 protein is CASRGWGDQETQYF. CDR3 sequence (DNA): TGTGCCAGCAGGGGTTGGGGGGACCAAGAGACCCAGTACTTC.

This clone showed up just once. The rearrangement links TRBV5-4 to TRBJ2-1; 12 positions agree with TRBD2. Germline trimming cut 4 bases from V and 4 bases from J; bases unmatched to any gene: 6. This CDR3 contains 16 residues. Germline V gene data show CDR1 as SGHNT and CDR2 as YYREEE (reference sequence). CDR3 DNA: TGTGCCAGCAGCCGGGGGACTAGCGGGCTTTACAATGAGCAGTTCTTC. This gives the protein CASSRGTSGLYNEQFF.

The V and J genes are TRBV4-2 and TRBJ2-1; 7 nucleotides align to TRBD2. CDR1 is LGHNA, CDR2 YNFKEQ, per germline. This CDR3 is built from 16 residues. V gave up 0 bases and J gave up 4 bases; unmatched junction bases: 6. The CDR3: CASSQEPAGEYNEQFF. The CDR3 coding sequence is TGTGCCAGCAGCCAAGAACCCGCGGGGGAATACAATGAGCAGTTCTTC.

The CDR3 loop is CATSDGTGRYTDTQYF. Written as DNA, the CDR3 is TGTGCCACCAGTGATGGGACAGGGCGATACACAGATACGCAGTATTTT. The V call is TRBV24-1, the J call TRBJ2-3, with 9 bases fitting TRBD1. The germline V gene encodes CDR1 KGHDR and CDR2 SFDVKD. The V and J ends lost 3 bases and 2 bases, in that order; junction bases with no gene match: 5. The CDR3 is 16 amino acids.